Shown below are 8 T cell receptor beta chains from a single sample sequenced in a study of control samples from healthy donors and cancer patients. The table came from immunoSEQ multiplex PCR; TCRdb's copy has only in-frame clones and leaves some out. Of 400,000 to 500,000 clones in the sample, 75% to 95% are singletons; the top ten hold over 5.5%. Sequenced sample: PBMCs. These receptor sequences come from a man aged 35-49 years with head and neck cancer.

This chain connects TRBV19 to TRBJ2-2; 9 bases match TRBD2. The CDR3 loop spans 15 amino acids. V was pared by 5 bases and J by 1 base, with 2 bases of the junction left unmatched. Germline V lookup: CDR1 LNHDA, CDR2 SQIVND (reference sequence). The CDR3 here is CASSLAGVNTGELFF. CDR3 DNA: TGTGCCAGTAGTTTAGCGGGGGTGAACACCGGGGAGCTGTTTTTT.

This clone was observed a single time. This chain links TRBV30 with TRBJ2-3; 7 nucleotides match TRBD2. Per germline, CDR1 GTSNPN and CDR2 SVGIG (reference sequence). This CDR3 contains 15 residues. Trimming took 6 bases from V and 3 from J; bases not matched to a gene: 12. This chain's CDR3 is CACPWGGGGTDTQYF. The CDR3 DNA sequence: TGTGCCTGCCCCTGGGGCGGGGGAGGGACAGATACGCAGTATTTT.

The V and J genes are TRBV6-5 and TRBJ1-1; D unclear. CDR3 size: 13 residues. With 5 bases removed from V and 0 bases from J, the gap between germline ends came to 7 bases. Looked up from germline, CDR1 is MNHEY and CDR2 is SVGAGI. CDR3 nucleotide sequence: TGTGCCAGCAGTACTACGATGAACACTGAAGCTTTCTTT. The encoded protein is CASSTTMNTEAFF.

The genes are TRBV19 and TRBJ2-7; 7 bases map to TRBD1. The CDR3 loop spans 14 amino acids. The germline CDR1 and CDR2 sequences are LNHDA and SQIVND (reference sequence). V lost 6 bases to trimming and J lost 0 bases; unmatched junction nucleotides: 5. The CDR3, as DNA: TGTGCCAGTAGCTCGGGACAGAGCTCCTACGAGCAGTACTTC. Translating it yields CASSSGQSSYEQYF.

This rearrangement joins TRBV5-6 to TRBJ1-2; 9 bases line up with TRBD1. The ends lost 0 bases at V and 0 bases at J; junction bases unmatched: 9. CDR1 is SGHDT, CDR2 YYEEEE, per germline. The CDR3 is 18 amino acids. The CDR3 spells CASSLGPTGGGSNYGYTF. The CDR3 DNA reads TGTGCCAGCAGCTTGGGGCCGACAGGGGGAGGTTCTAACTATGGCTACACCTTC.

The chain links TRBV6-5 to TRBJ1-1; no clear D. Trimming shortened V by 6 bases and J by 1 base, and 9 bases separated the two germline ends. In germline, CDR1 is MNHEY, CDR2 SVGAGI. The CDR3 length is 13 residues. CDR3 protein: CASRSTANTEAFF. CDR3 nucleotides: TGTGCCAGCAGGTCGACGGCGAACACTGAAGCTTTCTTT.

The chain joins TRBV19 to TRBJ1-5; 7 nucleotides agree with TRBD1. The CDR3 has 14 amino acids. With 4 bases clipped from V and 9 bases from J, the junction kept 9 bases outside the gene matches. The germline CDR1 and CDR2 sequences are LNHDA and SQIVND (reference sequence). The CDR3 protein is CASSTDRDPSPQHF. DNA of the CDR3: TGTGCCAGTAGTACCGACAGGGACCCATCGCCCCAGCATTTT.

The chain combines TRBV29-1 with TRBJ1-4, with D possibly matching TRBD1 (5 bases). Germline values: CDR1 SQVTM, CDR2 ANQGSEA. V lost 6 bases to trimming and J lost 4 bases, with 15 bases between them. The length of the CDR3 is 14 residues. The CDR3 is CSVGTGTYNEKLFF. DNA of the CDR3: TGCAGCGTCGGTACTGGGACCTATAATGAAAAACTGTTTTTT.